Only a few counts were recorded for the clone carrying this T cell receptor (beta chain). Its antigen is currently unknown. Preparation of TCR beta libraries was done by quantitative 5'-RACE with molecular barcodes. Using its own MiXCR run on the 5' RACE reads, TCRdb lists one record per CDR3 protein. The profile shows about 130,000 distinct CDR3 sequences, around 9.7% of them singletons. The CDR3 extends over 15 amino acids. Germline V gene lookup returns CDR1 SEHNR and CDR2 FQNEAQ (reference sequence). V lost 2 bases and J lost 3; bases outside the gene matches: 5. The data are from a study of CD8 T cells in ankylosing spondylitis. Findings of the study overall: Prior work had noted some motif variants in reactive arthritis blood and synovial fluid. Reports say disease-linked clones showed up significantly more in matched ankylosing spondylitis synovial fluid. Within ankylosing spondylitis blood, a TCR beta motif made up of roughly eight highly homologous variants appeared to be characteristic.

V is TRBV7-9 and J is TRBJ2-7; 9 nucleotides line up with TRBD2. This clonotype originated in a male donor with ankylosing spondylitis or in good health (not recorded which). Sequenced material: blood, either unsorted or a sorted T cell fraction (not recorded which). The CDR3 region has the DNA TGTGCCAGCAGCTTAAATAGCGGGAGAGGCTACGAGCAGTACTTC. Amino acid sequence: CASSLNSGRGYEQYF.